The next 32 T cell receptor beta chains were all read from a single sample in a study of blood T cell repertoires in COVID-19 (TCRdb year 2020). Receptor libraries were prepared by the immunoSEQ multiplex PCR assay. TCRdb mirrors the immuneACCESS table, restricted to in-frame sequences. Some clones are absent from its copies; in checked studies, under half trace to an unresolved V gene, and the reason for the others is unknown. A total of hundreds of thousands of clones appear in this sample, about 90% of them only once. Of the sample, roughly 6% falls within the top ten clones. The material sequenced was peripheral blood. These receptors were obtained from a woman in her forties or fifties with COVID-19, enrolled during active disease.

This rearrangement joins TRBV27 to TRBJ1-1; the D gene is possibly TRBD1 (6 bases). This CDR3 is built from 14 residues. V was cut by 5 bases and J by 2 bases, with 12 bases left in between. Germline CDR1 MNHEY, CDR2 SMNVEV (reference sequence). Written as DNA, the CDR3 is TGTGCCAGCAGTCTACCGGGACACAACACTGAAGCTTTCTTT. The encoded protein is CASSLPGHNTEAFF.

V and J are TRBV30 and TRBJ1-2; 12 bases match TRBD1. Germline-derived CDR1 and CDR2 are GTSNPN and SVGIG (reference sequence). V gave up 4 bases and J gave up 7 bases; unmatched junction bases: 7. CDR3 size: 14 residues. CDR3 amino acids: CAWNRDRGRSGYTF. The CDR3 DNA reads TGTGCCTGGAACAGGGACAGGGGGCGAAGTGGCTACACCTTC.

This clone came up a few times. V is TRBV11-3 and J is TRBJ2-2, with 7 bases identical to TRBD1. The CDR3 is 15 residues long. Germline trimming cut 0 bases from V and 4 bases from J; bases unmatched to any gene: 2. The germline V gene encodes CDR1 SGHNT and CDR2 YENEEA. The CDR3 is CASSLDRGSTGELFF. CDR3 coding DNA: TGTGCCAGCAGCTTAGACAGGGGGAGCACCGGGGAGCTGTTTTTT.

The chain joins TRBV19 to TRBJ2-1; 11 bases match TRBD2. This CDR3 spans 15 amino acids. V gave up 6 bases and J gave up 9 bases; unmatched junction bases: 10. Germline-derived CDR1 and CDR2 are LNHDA and SQIVND (reference sequence). In nucleotides, the CDR3 is TGTGCCAGTAGGGTTAGCGGGAGGGCAATAGGTGAGCAGTTCTTC. This gives the protein CASRVSGRAIGEQFF.

The CDR3 DNA reads as TGTGCCAGCAGTATGGGCCAATGGACAGGTCTCTCCTCTGGAAACACCATATATTTT. Translating gives CASSMGQWTGLSSGNTIYF. V and J are TRBV6-2 or TRBV6-3 and TRBJ1-3, with 7 bases lining up with TRBD1. The length of the CDR3 is 19 residues. Germline assignment: CDR1 MNHEY and CDR2 SVGEGT. The trim removed 5 bases at V and 0 bases at J, leaving 16 bases unmatched.

The rearrangement uses TRBV21-1 and TRBJ1-1; the D segment call TRBD1 is taken from the table without a DNA check. TRBV21-1 is marked as a pseudogene. The CDR3 consists of 17 residues. In nucleotides, the CDR3 is TGTGCCAGCAGCAACATGACAGGAATGGGGCAAAACACTGAAGCTTTCTTT. It encodes CASSNMTGMGQNTEAFF.

In its sample, this clone was seen once. The V and J genes are TRBV18 and TRBJ1-5; D might be TRBD1 (6 bases). Trimming shortened V by 4 bases and J by 2 bases, and 18 bases separated the two germline ends. The V gene's germline CDR1 is KGHSH and CDR2 LQKENI. This CDR3 region has 17 residues. The CDR3 is CASSRDNPFGGNQPQHF. CDR3 DNA: TGTGCCAGCTCACGGGACAACCCCTTCGGGGGCAATCAGCCCCAGCATTTT.

The J gene is TRBJ1-2, the V gene TRBV19; D is ambiguous. Per the germline V gene, CDR1 is LNHDA and CDR2 is SQIVND (reference sequence). The germline V and J ends were trimmed by 3 bases and 0 bases, with 11 bases remaining between them. This CDR3 comprises 15 residues. CDR3 in amino acids: CASSILSGANYGYTF. DNA for the CDR3: TGTGCCAGTAGTATCCTTTCAGGTGCTAACTATGGCTACACCTTC. Complete variable domain (other parts from reference TRBV19 and TRBJ1-2): DGGITQSPKYLFRKEGQNVTLSCEQNLNHDAMYWYRQDPGQGLRLIYYSQIVNDFQKGDIAEGYSVSREKKESFPLTVTSAQKNPTAFYLCASSILSGANYGYTFGSGTRLTVV.

J is TRBJ1-1 and V is TRBV10-3; TRBD1 is a possible D gene (5 bases). Trimming shortened V by 4 bases and J by 0 bases, and 27 bases separated the two germline ends. The CDR3 loop spans 20 amino acids. Germline loops: CDR1 ENHRY, CDR2 SYGVKD. The CDR3 bases are TGTGCCATCAGTGGTGTGACAGCGAAGGGAAAGATAGGTATGAACACTGAAGCTTTCTTT. Protein sequence: CAISGVTAKGKIGMNTEAFF.

V is TRBV28 and J is TRBJ2-1, with D possibly being TRBD2 (6 bases). Trimming removed 7 bases at V and 10 bases at J, with 23 bases between. Germline V gives CDR1 MDHEN, CDR2 SYDVKM. The CDR3 is made up of 15 amino acids. This CDR3 reads CASTRGGDPVREQFF. CDR3 DNA sequence: TGTGCCAGCACCCGAGGCGGGGACCCGGTCCGCGAGCAGTTCTTC. Together with reference TRBV28 and TRBJ2-1, the CDR3 gives the full variable domain: DVKVTQSSRYLVKRTGEKVFLECVQDMDHENMFWYRQDPGLGLRLIYFSYDVKMKEKGDIPEGYSVSREKKERFSLILESASTNQTSMYLCASTRGGDPVREQFFGPGTRLTVL.

The V gene is TRBV3-1 (or the pseudogene TRBV3-2), the J gene TRBJ2-7; 11 nucleotides line up with TRBD2. The V gene's germline CDR1 is LGHDT and CDR2 YNNKEL (reference sequence). With 2 bases clipped from V and 6 bases from J, the junction kept 3 bases outside the gene matches. The CDR3 sequence is 14 residues long. The CDR3 protein is CASSQPGTSGEQYF. DNA of the CDR3: TGTGCCAGCAGCCAACCCGGGACTAGCGGCGAGCAGTACTTC.

The chain has TRBV30 and TRBJ1-2; TRBD1 might be the D (5 bases). In germline, CDR1 is GTSNPN, CDR2 SVGIG (reference sequence). Trimming removed 1 base at V and 11 bases at J, with 14 bases between. CDR3 length: 12 residues. As DNA, the CDR3 is TGTGCCTGGAGTGCAGGGTTTATTAGGTACACCTTC. Protein: CAWSAGFIRYTF. Complete variable domain (other parts from reference TRBV30 and TRBJ1-2): SQTIHQWPATLVQPVGSPLSLECTVEGTSNPNLYWYRQAAGRGLQLLFYSVGIGQISSEVPQNLSASRPQDRQFILSSKKLLLSDSGFYLCAWSAGFIRYTFGSGTRLTVV.

This clone showed up just once. The rearrangement uses TRBV24-1 and TRBJ2-3; 11 bases map to TRBD2. This CDR3 has 15 amino acids. After removal of 7 bases from V and 4 bases from J, the junction contained 6 bases not matched to a gene. The V gene's germline CDR1 is KGHDR and CDR2 SFDVKD. The CDR3 bases are TGTGCCACCAGCACTAGCGGGAGAAATTCAGATACGCAGTATTTT. Protein: CATSTSGRNSDTQYF.

The chain joins TRBV5-6 to TRBJ2-1; 12 bases fit TRBD2. The CDR3 consists of 14 residues. CDR1 is SGHDT, CDR2 YYEEEE, per germline. The V gene end was trimmed by 3 bases and the J gene end by 9 bases; junction bases not matched to a gene: 4. Here the CDR3 reads CASSSTSGSSEQFF. DNA of the CDR3: TGTGCCAGCAGCTCGACTAGCGGGAGCTCTGAGCAGTTCTTC. The full variable domain, with the rest looked up from reference TRBV5-6 and TRBJ2-1, is DAGVTQSPTHLIKTRGQQVTLRCSPKSGHDTVSWYQQALGQGPQFIFQYYEEEERQRGNFPDRFSGHQFPNYSSELNVNALLLGDSALYLCASSSTSGSSEQFFGPGTRLTVL.

This rearrangement joins TRBV7-2 to TRBJ1-3; no definite D call. V was pared by 0 bases and J by 2 bases, with 8 bases between. The CDR3 loop spans 15 amino acids. CDR1 and CDR2 (germline): SGHTA, FQGNSA. CDR3 in DNA: TGTGCCAGCAGCTTAGCAGTCCAGACTGGAAACACCATATATTTT. Amino acids: CASSLAVQTGNTIYF.

The rearrangement joins TRBV7-2 to TRBJ2-1; 12 positions agree with TRBD2. J gave up 10 bases and V 1 base, and 11 bases lay outside the gene matches. CDR3 length: 17 residues. Germline V gene data show CDR1 as SGHTA and CDR2 as FQGNSA. The CDR3 DNA is TGTGCCAGCAGCTTAGATCTTCTAGCGGGAGGGTTCGGGGAGCAGTTCTTC. It specifies CASSLDLLAGGFGEQFF. Combining the CDR3 with reference TRBV7-2 and TRBJ2-1 gives the whole variable domain GAGVSQSPSNKVTEKGKDVELRCDPISGHTALYWYRQSLGQGLEFLIYFQGNSAPDKSGLPSDRFSAERTGGSVSTLTIQRTQQEDSAVYLCASSLDLLAGGFGEQFFGPGTRLTVL.

On this clone: The junction shows a germline mismatch at one end, possibly a read error. This chain uses TRBV7-7 with TRBJ1-5, with no clear D. The CDR3 runs to 13 residues. In germline, CDR1 is SSHAT, CDR2 FNYEAQ (reference sequence). The CDR3 is CASSFLGNQPQHF. The CDR3 coding sequence is TGTGCTAGCAGCTTTTTAGGCAATCAGCCCCAGCATTTT.

J is TRBJ2-7 and V is TRBV6-6; 7 bases agree with TRBD1. The CDR3 contains 15 residues. In germline, CDR1 is MNHNY, CDR2 SVGAGI (reference sequence). Unmatched junction bases numbered 13, after V lost 2 bases and J lost 9 bases. The CDR3 is CASSYPNRGDSLQYF. CDR3 nucleotides: TGTGCCAGCAGTTACCCGAACAGGGGCGATTCGCTGCAGTACTTC.

The CDR3, as DNA: TGTGCCAGCAGCCCCAGAGGGCAGGGGGGTGGCTACACCTTC. Amino acid sequence: CASSPRGQGGGYTF. The genes are TRBV9 and TRBJ1-2, with 7 bases matching TRBD1. Per germline, CDR1 SGDLS and CDR2 YYNGEE. V lost 4 bases to trimming and J lost 7 bases; unmatched junction nucleotides: 10. The CDR3 extends over 14 amino acids. The full variable domain, with the rest looked up from reference TRBV9 and TRBJ1-2, is DSGVTQTPKHLITATGQRVTLRCSPRSGDLSVYWYQQSLDQGLQFLIQYYNGEERAKGNILERFSAQQFPDLHSELNLSSLELGDSALYFCASSPRGQGGGYTFGSGTRLTVV.

Only a few counts were recorded for this clone. This chain connects TRBV15 to TRBJ2-1, with 9 nucleotides matching TRBD2. The V segment lost 0 bases and the J segment 8 bases; nucleotides outside the gene matches: 11. Germline assignment: CDR1 LNHNV and CDR2 YYDKDF (reference sequence). This CDR3 spans 17 amino acids. The CDR3 loop is CATSREPRREGTDEQFF. CDR3 nucleotides: TGTGCCACCAGCAGAGAGCCTAGGCGGGAGGGGACGGATGAGCAGTTCTTC.

The chain couples TRBV18 to TRBJ1-5; D unresolved. The CDR3 runs 13 residues. The germline gives CDR1 KGHSH, CDR2 LQKENI. With 2 bases removed from V and 4 bases from J, the gap between germline ends came to 6 bases. CDR3 protein: CASSPDQNQPQHF. CDR3 DNA: TGTGCCAGCTCACCAGATCAGAATCAGCCCCAGCATTTT.

The chain has TRBV3-1 (or the pseudogene TRBV3-2) and TRBJ2-1, with D uncertain. Trimming cost V 1 base and J 6 bases, with 13 bases left between them. In germline, CDR1 is LGHDT, CDR2 YNNKEL (reference sequence). The CDR3 has 15 amino acids. Here the CDR3 reads CASSQGRLVANEQFF. The CDR3 DNA reads TGTGCCAGCAGCCAAGGAAGGCTAGTAGCCAATGAGCAGTTCTTC.

The chain uses TRBV5-1 and TRBJ2-1, with D uncertain. V was pared by 1 base and J by 6 bases, with 8 bases between. The CDR3 extends over 13 amino acids. Looked up from germline, CDR1 is SGHRS and CDR2 is YFSETQ. The CDR3 sequence: CASSLTTTNEQFF. The DNA of the CDR3 is TGCGCCAGCAGCTTGACAACTACCAATGAGCAGTTCTTC.

V is TRBV3-1 (or the pseudogene TRBV3-2) and J is TRBJ2-4, with D hard to call. Germline V CDR1 and CDR2: LGHDT, YNNKEL (reference sequence). Deletions cut 2 bases from V and 2 bases from J, with 4 bases between. This CDR3 has 13 amino acids. The CDR3 nucleotides read TGTGCCAGCAGCCAAACAACCAAAAACATTCAGTACTTC. Its protein is CASSQTTKNIQYF.

V and J are TRBV6-2 or TRBV6-3 and TRBJ1-5, with TRBD1 as a possible D gene (6 bases). The V gene's germline CDR1 is MNHEY and CDR2 SVGEGT. The CDR3 length is 16 residues. V lost 5 bases to trimming and J lost 7 bases, with 21 bases between them. The CDR3 is CASSPLPSGARQPQHF. Written as DNA, the CDR3 is TGTGCCAGCAGTCCCCTCCCGTCAGGGGCTCGGCAGCCCCAGCATTTT.

V gene TRBV2 combines with J gene TRBJ2-7; TRBD1 aligns across 8 bases. The CDR3 totals 14 residues. CDR1 SNHLY and CDR2 FYNNEI come from the germline V gene. Trimming at V came to 2 bases and at J to 3 bases, leaving 3 bases not matched to a gene. CDR3 sequence: CASSERTGIYEQYF. CDR3 DNA sequence: TGTGCCAGCAGTGAAAGGACAGGGATCTACGAGCAGTACTTC.

This clone occurred once. This rearrangement joins TRBV6-5 to TRBJ1-5; TRBD1 matches 8 bases. This CDR3 comprises 13 residues. Germline loops: CDR1 MNHEY, CDR2 SVGAGI. The V segment lost 4 bases and the J segment 12 bases; nucleotides outside the gene matches: 8. The CDR3 is CASSFLDRANQHF. CDR3 in DNA: TGTGCCAGCAGTTTCTTGGACAGGGCGAACCAGCATTTT.

The chain carries TRBV4-3 and TRBJ2-1; TRBD2 agrees at 9 bases. CDR1 and CDR2 from the germline V gene are LGHNA and YSLEER. V gave up 4 bases and J gave up 8 bases; unmatched junction bases: 9. The CDR3 spans 15 residues. The CDR3 loop reads CASSRGMVAGDEQFF. CDR3 DNA sequence: TGCGCCAGCAGCCGAGGGATGGTAGCGGGAGATGAGCAGTTCTTC.

The rearrangement joins TRBV4-1 to TRBJ1-1; 7 bases line up with TRBD1. The CDR3 runs 15 residues. Germline V lookup: CDR1 MGHRA, CDR2 YSYEKL. V trimming: 2 bases; J trimming: 5 bases; junction bases outside the gene matches: 8. CDR3: CASSQRTGVGTEAFF. CDR3 DNA sequence: TGCGCCAGCAGCCAAAGGACAGGTGTTGGAACTGAAGCTTTCTTT.

This chain links TRBV6-2 or TRBV6-3 with TRBJ1-1; D not certain. The germline CDR1 and CDR2 sequences are MNHEY and SVGEGT. Trimming left V 6 bases short and J 10 bases short, with 18 bases between. CDR3 size: 13 residues. CDR3 nucleotides: TGTGCCAGCAGCCCCTCAGGAGGGCGCGGAGCTTTCTTT. It translates to CASSPSGGRGAFF.

The chain has TRBV5-1 and TRBJ1-2; D may be TRBD1 (5 bases). V lost 3 bases and J lost 10, with 19 bases in between. Germline CDR1 SGHRS, CDR2 YFSETQ. The CDR3 totals 14 residues. The CDR3: CASSSEPRGDLYTF. In DNA, the CDR3 is TGCGCCAGCAGCTCCGAACCTCGGGGGGACCTCTACACCTTC.

The rearrangement links TRBV4-3 to TRBJ1-6; D unclear. Deletions cut 0 bases from V and 9 bases from J, with 15 bases between. The CDR3 is 16 residues long. The germline gives CDR1 LGHNA, CDR2 YSLEER. The CDR3 is CASSQEVAGRFSPLHF. The CDR3 DNA follows: TGCGCCAGCAGCCAAGAAGTGGCGGGCCGATTTTCACCCCTCCACTTT.